Sequencing of this T cell receptor (beta chain) was carried out in a study of T-cell reconstitution after alpha-beta-depleted transplantation in children. Only a few counts were recorded for this clonotype. As yet, its antigen is unknown. Notes on the study in general: Approximately two months post-transplant, alpha-beta T cells reportedly originated from several hundred expanded graft clones. Surviving recipient cells, namely T cells and thymic progenitors, were the source of high day-60 TCRbeta diversity in some patients. Among T cells one year after transplant, newly produced cells accounted for most counts and diversity.

Unique molecular identifiers were incorporated during preparation of the TCRbeta library. TCRdb ran MiXCR on the PCR reads and lists one entry per CDR3 protein. The sample has 90,000 to 120,000 distinct CDR3 sequences; 5% to 8% are singletons. The CDR3 is made up of 14 amino acids. Germline V gene sequence: CDR1 SGDLS, CDR2 YYNGEE. V lost 4 bases and J lost 0, with 8 bases in between. This sample comprised PBMCs, mostly from graft donor cells, obtained 360 days after TCRalphabeta/CD19-depleted stem cell transplant. The origin of this receptor is a male patient under 10 years old who had a stem cell transplant for acute lymphoblastic leukemia, so the T cells may come from the graft donor. The chain joins TRBV9 to TRBJ1-5; tentatively, D is TRBD1 (5 bases). The CDR3 protein is CASSSQDSNQPQHF. In DNA, the CDR3 is TGTGCCAGCAGCTCACAGGATAGCAATCAGCCCCAGCATTTT.